The 30 T cell receptor beta chains reported below all come from one sample, sequenced in a study of T cell responses to AZD1222 COVID-19 vaccine. TCRdb's copy holds only in-frame clones and misses some; the assay was immunoSEQ multiplex PCR. The sample yields under 150,000 clones, 85% to 95% seen once. Sequences were derived from peripheral blood, sampled on day 0 of MenACWY control vaccination. Receptors originate from an adult in good health.

This clone appeared a single time. The chain employs TRBV18 and TRBJ1-6, with TRBD1 matching over 10 bases. Trimming at V came to 3 bases and at J to 9 bases, leaving 5 bases not matched to a gene. Germline loops: CDR1 KGHSH, CDR2 LQKENI. The CDR3 totals 15 residues. CDR3 sequence (DNA): TGTGCCAGCTCACCGGGACAGGGGAATCGTTCACCCCTCCACTTT. It specifies CASSPGQGNRSPLHF.

The V gene is TRBV5-1, the J gene TRBJ1-4; possible D gene TRBD1, 6 bases. Germline values: CDR1 SGHRS, CDR2 YFSETQ. The V end was cut by 0 bases, the J end by 7 bases, with 25 bases between. This CDR3 is 19 amino acids long. The CDR3 here is CASSLAPFGFRGTGEKLFF. The CDR3 DNA sequence: TGCGCCAGCAGCTTGGCCCCTTTTGGTTTCAGGGGAACAGGTGAAAAACTGTTTTTT.

As to this clone: A junction boundary mismatches the germline segment, possibly from a read error. This sequence joins TRBV24-1 and TRBJ2-3; 7 bases match TRBD2. The germline CDR1 and CDR2 sequences are KGHDR and SFDVKD. The CDR3 has 15 residues. The CDR3 DNA follows: TGTGCCACCAGCGATTGGGGGGGGACCACAGATACGCAGTATTTT. Its translation: CATSDWGGTTDTQYF.

The chain couples TRBV7-2 to TRBJ1-2, with D uncertain. The CDR3 runs 13 residues. CDR1 SGHTA and CDR2 FQGNSA come from the germline V gene. Deletions cut 1 base from V and 2 bases from J, with 5 bases between. The CDR3 sequence is CASSLDGNYGYTF. The CDR3, as DNA: TGTGCCAGCAGCTTAGACGGGAACTATGGCTACACCTTC.

This clone was picked up a small number of times. The chain is built from TRBV2 and TRBJ1-6, with a weak D call TRBD1 (6 bases). CDR1 and CDR2 (germline): SNHLY, FYNNEI. V lost 6 bases to trimming and J lost 2 bases, with 11 bases between them. CDR3 size: 15 residues. The CDR3 region has the DNA TGTGCCAGCAGCCCCGGGACAACCTATAATTCACCCCTCCACTTT. Protein product: CASSPGTTYNSPLHF.

The chain combines TRBV18 with TRBJ2-2; TRBD2 is a possible D gene (6 bases). The CDR3 is 13 residues long. The V gene's germline CDR1 is KGHSH and CDR2 LQKENI. Trimming removed 5 bases from V and 7 bases from J, with 11 bases in between. CDR3 nucleotide sequence: TGTGCCAGCTCATCCCAGGGAGGCGGGGAGCTGTTTTTT. It translates to CASSSQGGGELFF.

This chain joins TRBV4-1 and TRBJ2-1, with D maybe TRBD2 (6 bases). Germline loops: CDR1 MGHRA, CDR2 YSYEKL. V lost 3 bases and J lost 0, with 12 bases in between. This CDR3 has 16 amino acids. The CDR3 reads CASSQVAEGSYNEQFF. CDR3 in DNA: TGCGCCAGCAGCCAGGTAGCGGAGGGCTCCTACAATGAGCAGTTCTTC.

The chain is built from TRBV12-3 or TRBV12-4 and TRBJ2-7; possibly TRBD1 or TRBD2 for D (5 bases each). Trimming removed 6 bases at V and 6 bases at J, with 9 bases between. The CDR3 runs to 11 residues. The CDR3: CASRRGVEQYF. The CDR3 DNA sequence: TGTGCCAGCAGGAGGGGAGTCGAGCAGTACTTC.

The chain employs TRBV3-1 (or the pseudogene TRBV3-2) and TRBJ2-1; TRBD1 might be the D (5 bases). Germline CDR1 is LGHDT and CDR2 is YNNKEL (reference sequence). The CDR3 extends over 12 amino acids. Trimming shortened V by 2 bases and J by 10 bases, and 9 bases separated the two germline ends. The DNA of the CDR3 is TGTGCCAGCAGCCAAAGGGGCGACGAGCAGTTCTTC. It is translated as CASSQRGDEQFF.

The gene calls are TRBV4-2 and TRBJ1-1, with unresolved D. V dropped 0 bases and J dropped 3 bases, with 11 bases sitting between them. Looked up from germline, CDR1 is LGHNA and CDR2 is YNFKEQ. The CDR3 extends over 15 amino acids. CDR3 amino acids: CASSQEMGSHTEAFF. DNA for the CDR3: TGTGCCAGCAGCCAAGAAATGGGGAGTCACACTGAAGCTTTCTTT.

The V call is TRBV6-5, the J call TRBJ2-7; 9 bases align to TRBD2. Unmatched junction bases numbered 7, after V lost 10 bases and J lost 0 bases. The CDR3 consists of 14 residues. Germline CDR1 MNHEY, CDR2 SVGAGI. Written as DNA, the CDR3 is TGTGCCACTCGCGGGCGGGAGGGCTCCTACGAGCAGTACTTC. It is translated as CATRGREGSYEQYF.

V is TRBV5-1 and J is TRBJ2-1; TRBD1 matches 10 bases. Germline assignment: CDR1 SGHRS and CDR2 YFSETQ. V trimming: 2 bases; J trimming: 6 bases; junction bases outside the gene matches: 5. The CDR3 runs to 15 residues. This chain's CDR3 is CASSLRDRGFNEQFF. CDR3 coding DNA: TGCGCCAGCAGCTTACGGGACAGGGGCTTCAATGAGCAGTTCTTC. Combining the CDR3 with reference TRBV5-1 and TRBJ2-1 gives the whole variable domain KAGVTQTPRYLIKTRGQQVTLSCSPISGHRSVSWYQQTPGQGLQFLFEYFSETQRNKGNFPGRFSGRQFSNSRSEMNVSTLELGDSALYLCASSLRDRGFNEQFFGPGTRLTVL.

The chain employs TRBV5-8 and TRBJ1-2, with a weak D call TRBD1 (5 bases). V shed 4 bases and J shed 1 base, with 14 bases lying between them. Per the germline V gene, CDR1 is SGHTS and CDR2 is YDEGEE. The CDR3 has 15 residues. CDR3 sequence reads: CASSLYDSINYGYTF. The CDR3 bases are TGTGCCAGCAGCCTTTATGACAGCATTAACTATGGCTACACCTTC.

The rearrangement joins TRBV6-5 to TRBJ2-6, with D tentatively TRBD1 or TRBD2 (6 bases each). CDR1 and CDR2 from the germline V gene are MNHEY and SVGAGI. The CDR3 has 15 residues. V was cut by 4 bases and J by 3 bases, with 10 bases left in between. The CDR3 DNA is TGTGCCAGCAGTTCACGGGGGCTTGGGGCCAACGTCCTGACTTTC. Its protein is CASSSRGLGANVLTF.

The CDR3 DNA sequence: TGTGCCAGCAGCTTGGCAGGCGCGGCCGCTTTCTTT. It translates to CASSLAGAAAFF. The chain is built from TRBV5-4 and TRBJ1-1; no definite D call. V dropped 0 bases and J dropped 11 bases, with 11 bases sitting between them. The CDR3 is 12 residues long. Germline lookup yields CDR1 SGHNT and CDR2 YYREEE (reference sequence). The variable domain in full, completed from reference TRBV5-4 and TRBJ1-1, reads ETGVTQSPTHLIKTRGQQVTLRCSSQSGHNTVSWYQQALGQGPQFIFQYYREEENGRGNFPPRFSGLQFPNYSSELNVNALELDDSALYLCASSLAGAAAFFGQGTRLTVV.

The V gene is TRBV4-1, the J gene TRBJ2-5, with TRBD2 matching 13 bases. From germline, CDR1 is MGHRA and CDR2 YSYEKL. With 1 base clipped from V and 4 bases from J, the junction kept 6 bases outside the gene matches. The CDR3 extends over 17 amino acids. CDR3 sequence: CASSQGGLAGVGETQYF. The DNA for the CDR3 is TGCGCCAGCAGCCAAGGAGGACTAGCGGGAGTAGGAGAGACCCAGTACTTC.

The genes are TRBV9 and TRBJ1-3; 7 bases match TRBD1. Germline lookup yields CDR1 SGDLS and CDR2 YYNGEE. V lost 2 bases, J lost 4 bases, and 6 bases stayed unmatched. This CDR3 is built from 15 residues. The CDR3: CASSVGTVGGNTIYF. The CDR3 DNA reads TGTGCCAGCAGCGTCGGGACAGTCGGAGGAAACACCATATATTTT.

The chain couples TRBV11-2 to TRBJ1-2; D is undetermined. CDR1 and CDR2 from the germline V gene are SGHAT and FQNNGV. V was pared by 0 bases and J by 1 base, with 9 bases between. There are 15 residues in the CDR3. The CDR3 region has the DNA TGTGCCAGCAGCTTAGATCTGGGTGTTAACTATGGCTACACCTTC. It translates to CASSLDLGVNYGYTF.

The chain couples TRBV5-1 to TRBJ2-2; 16 bases are shared with TRBD2. Germline V lookup: CDR1 SGHRS, CDR2 YFSETQ. After removal of 3 bases from V and 9 bases from J, the junction contained 5 bases not matched to a gene. The CDR3 runs to 16 residues. CDR3 residues: CASSSGTSGRARELFF. Here the CDR3 DNA reads TGCGCCAGCAGCTCCGGGACTAGCGGGAGGGCCAGGGAGCTGTTTTTT.

Here the CDR3 reads CATSELESEETQYF. In nucleotides, the CDR3 is TGTGCCACCAGTGAATTGGAGTCGGAAGAGACCCAGTACTTC. The chain combines TRBV24-1 with TRBJ2-5; D call uncertain. The CDR3 contains 14 residues. CDR1 KGHDR and CDR2 SFDVKD come from the germline V gene. V gave up 4 bases and J gave up 3 bases, with 11 bases separating them.

This clone was counted once. The rearrangement links TRBV19 to TRBJ2-7; D uncertain. CDR3 length: 15 residues. V was clipped by 2 bases and J by 3 bases, with 14 bases between them. The germline V gene has CDR1 LNHDA and CDR2 SQIVND (reference sequence). CDR3 region: CASSIRGATNYEQYF. The CDR3 bases are TGTGCCAGTAGTATACGTGGAGCGACAAACTACGAGCAGTACTTC. The variable domain in full, completed from reference TRBV19 and TRBJ2-7, reads DGGITQSPKYLFRKEGQNVTLSCEQNLNHDAMYWYRQDPGQGLRLIYYSQIVNDFQKGDIAEGYSVSREKKESFPLTVTSAQKNPTAFYLCASSIRGATNYEQYFGPGTRLTVT.

The rearrangement joins TRBV27 to TRBJ2-5; no firm D call. CDR3 length: 12 residues. Germline CDR1 and CDR2: MNHEY and SMNVEV (reference sequence). Trimming removed 0 bases from V and 5 bases from J, with 4 bases in between. CDR3 bases: TGTGCCAGCAGTTTATCACAGGAGACCCAGTACTTC. Translated: CASSLSQETQYF.

This chain joins TRBV18 and TRBJ1-2, with D unresolved. Germline CDR1 is KGHSH and CDR2 is LQKENI. The germline V and J ends were trimmed by 4 bases and 8 bases, with 17 bases remaining between them. This CDR3 spans 14 amino acids. The CDR3 is CASSRALRLGGYTF. The CDR3, as DNA: TGTGCCAGCTCACGAGCACTCAGGCTGGGGGGCTACACCTTC.

Only one count was recorded for this clone. The chain uses TRBV11-2 and TRBJ2-1; TRBD1 might be the D (6 bases). Trimming took 6 bases from V and 4 from J, leaving 10 bases between them. The CDR3 spans 13 residues. CDR1 and CDR2 from the germline V gene are SGHAT and FQNNGV. CDR3 residues: CASSLQGYNEQFF. The CDR3 nucleotides read TGTGCCAGCAGTTTACAGGGATACAATGAGCAGTTCTTC.

This clone was seen more than once but under ten times. The chain recombines TRBV5-6 with TRBJ1-3; D might be TRBD1 (6 bases). This CDR3 region has 16 residues. From germline, CDR1 is SGHDT and CDR2 YYEEEE. Trimming removed 1 base at V and 4 bases at J, with 15 bases between. For the CDR3, the DNA is TGTGCCAGCAGCTTGTCACCCCAGGGGCAAGGAAACACCATATATTTT. It is translated as CASSLSPQGQGNTIYF.

The J gene is TRBJ1-4, the V gene TRBV18; the match to TRBD1 covers 8 bases. With V trimmed by 0 bases and J by 4 bases, 1 base remained unmatched. Germline V lookup: CDR1 KGHSH, CDR2 LQKENI. CDR3 size: 15 residues. The CDR3, as DNA: TGTGCCAGCTCACCACCCGGACAGGGTAATGAAAAACTGTTTTTT. Translated, it gives CASSPPGQGNEKLFF.

The gene calls are TRBV6-5 and TRBJ1-4; tentative D call: TRBD1 (5 bases). The V end was cut by 5 bases, the J end by 10 bases, with 20 bases between. Germline V gene data show CDR1 as MNHEY and CDR2 as SVGAGI. CDR3 length equals 15 residues. CDR3 amino acids: CASSPSVGASGKLFF. CDR3 DNA sequence: TGTGCCAGCAGTCCCTCGGTAGGGGCCTCTGGAAAACTGTTTTTT.

The J gene is TRBJ2-3, the V gene TRBV10-3; no reliable D call. The V gene lost 2 bases and the J gene lost 4 bases, with 10 bases spanning the gap. The CDR3 totals 14 residues. Germline V CDR1 and CDR2: ENHRY, SYGVKD. The CDR3: CAISEGVGADTQYF. The CDR3 DNA follows: TGTGCCATCAGTGAGGGGGTAGGAGCAGATACGCAGTATTTT.

The chain joins TRBV18 to TRBJ2-6, with 8 positions matching TRBD1. Germline V gene data show CDR1 as KGHSH and CDR2 as LQKENI. The length of the CDR3 is 15 residues. V lost 6 bases and J lost 4; bases outside the gene matches: 5. CDR3 DNA sequence: TGTGCCAGCTCCTGGACAGGGCGAGGGGCCAACGTCCTGACTTTC. The encoded protein is CASSWTGRGANVLTF. Looking up the rest from reference TRBV18 and TRBJ2-6 gives the full variable domain: NAGVMQNPRHLVRRRGQEARLRCSPMKGHSHVYWYRQLPEEGLKFMVYLQKENIIDESGMPKERFSAEFPKEGPSILRIQQVVRGDSAAYFCASSWTGRGANVLTFGAGSRLTVL.

The chain recombines TRBV5-1 with TRBJ2-1, with 9 bases matching TRBD1. V lost 2 bases and J lost 7; bases outside the gene matches: 4. This CDR3 has 14 residues. Germline V gene sequence: CDR1 SGHRS, CDR2 YFSETQ. CDR3 residues: CASSFLTGGNEQFF. In DNA, the CDR3 is TGCGCCAGCAGCTTCTTGACAGGGGGTAATGAGCAGTTCTTC. The variable domain in full, completed from reference TRBV5-1 and TRBJ2-1, reads KAGVTQTPRYLIKTRGQQVTLSCSPISGHRSVSWYQQTPGQGLQFLFEYFSETQRNKGNFPGRFSGRQFSNSRSEMNVSTLELGDSALYLCASSFLTGGNEQFFGPGTRLTVL.